The present T cell receptor (beta chain) was sequenced within a study of cytomegalovirus exposure and HLA in healthy donors. The PCR had 60 Vbeta and 13 Jbeta primers. Clones were sequenced by immunoSEQ multiplex PCR, and TCRdb holds only the in-frame ones, with some missing. Here the sample spans 150,000 to 200,000 clones, 75% to 90% being singletons. Study outcomes and limitations: Through in vitro validation, a few CMV-associated chains were shown to be specific for CMV antigens.

The CDR3 runs to 14 residues. The germline CDR1 and CDR2 sequences are SEHNR and FQNEAQ (reference sequence). Trimming removed 5 bases from V and 2 bases from J, with 12 bases in between. A remark on this clone: Its antigen is not known.

This sequence was found in a human donor in good health. The sample taken for sequencing was PBMCs. This chain connects TRBV7-9 to TRBJ2-5; D may be TRBD2 (6 bases). The CDR3 bases are TGTGCCAGCAGCCGTAAGCGGGCTCAAGAGACCCAGTACTTC. Residues: CASSRKRAQETQYF.